A selection of T cell receptor beta chains follows, all from one sample in a study of shared clonotypes between healthy human individuals. The assay was immunoSEQ multiplex PCR, and TCRdb's table has in-frame clones only and misses some. The table has 2 million or so clones, roughly 96% seen once; the top ten hold around 0.13%. The sequenced sample was naive CD4+ T cells sorted from blood. The receptor source for this set is a man aged 18 to 29 in good health. The CDR3 runs from the conserved cysteine through the conserved F or W. Fields, in order: D gene, clone size, J gene, V gene, CDR3 DNA, CDR3 protein. A D gene is named only where the DNA matches it firmly. The listing skips clone size in some rows; elsewhere it reads once, few, many or a size class.

d_gene: -
abundance: -
j_gene: TRBJ2-7
v_gene: TRBV28
CDR3nt: TGTGCCAGCAGTTTTTCGGGGGCGGCCTACGAGCAGTACTTC
CDR3aa: CASSFSGAAYEQYF

d_gene: TRBD2
abundance: -
j_gene: TRBJ2-7
v_gene: TRBV2
CDR3nt: TGTGCCAGCAGTGAAACGCCGGGACTAGCGGGGGGGAGCTCCTACGAGCAGTACTTC
CDR3aa: CASSETPGLAGGSSYEQYF

d_gene: -
abundance: -
j_gene: TRBJ2-1
v_gene: TRBV5-1
CDR3nt: TGCGCCAGCAGCTTGGACCCGAACTACAATGAGCAGTTCTTC
CDR3aa: CASSLDPNYNEQFF

d_gene: -
abundance: once
j_gene: TRBJ2-1
v_gene: TRBV29-1
CDR3nt: TGCAGCGGGGAATCAGGACGGTTCAATGAGCAGTTCTTC
CDR3aa: CSGESGRFNEQFF

d_gene: -
abundance: once
j_gene: TRBJ1-1
v_gene: TRBV7-6
CDR3nt: TGTGCCAGCAGCCCGCATCCCTCCCCGACTGAAGCTTTCTTT
CDR3aa: CASSPHPSPTEAFF

d_gene: TRBD1
abundance: -
j_gene: TRBJ1-4
v_gene: TRBV9
CDR3nt: TGTGCCAGCAGCCCGCCCCTAGACAGGGCGGGAACTAATGAAAAACTGTTTTTT
CDR3aa: CASSPPLDRAGTNEKLFF

d_gene: -
abundance: -
j_gene: TRBJ1-1
v_gene: TRBV28
CDR3nt: TGTGCCAGCAGTTTATCAAAGGGAGCCACTGAAGCTTTCTTT
CDR3aa: CASSLSKGATEAFF

d_gene: TRBD2
abundance: -
j_gene: TRBJ2-5
v_gene: TRBV5-1
CDR3nt: TGCGCCAGCAGCTCCGGGACTAGCGGGGTTAAAGAGACCCAGTACTTC
CDR3aa: CASSSGTSGVKETQYF

d_gene: TRBD1
abundance: -
j_gene: TRBJ2-5
v_gene: TRBV30
CDR3nt: TGTGCCTGGAGCGGACAGGGCCAAGAGACCCAGTACTTC
CDR3aa: CAWSGQGQETQYF

d_gene: -
abundance: -
j_gene: TRBJ1-5
v_gene: TRBV2
CDR3nt: TGTGCCAGCAGTCTTCGAAGGGACAATCAGCCCCAGCATTTT
CDR3aa: CASSLRRDNQPQHF

d_gene: -
abundance: -
j_gene: TRBJ2-2
v_gene: TRBV2
CDR3nt: TGTGCCATCTCGAACACCGGGGAGCTGTTTTTT
CDR3aa: CAISNTGELFF

d_gene: TRBD2
abundance: -
j_gene: TRBJ2-4
v_gene: TRBV19
CDR3nt: TGTGCCAGTAGTATAGAGATGCTAGCGGTAAAAAACATTCAGTACTTC
CDR3aa: CASSIEMLAVKNIQYF

d_gene: -
abundance: -
j_gene: TRBJ2-2
v_gene: TRBV4-1
CDR3nt: TGCGCCAGCAGCCAAGGGAGCGGAAGAAACACCGGGGAGCTGTTTTTT
CDR3aa: CASSQGSGRNTGELFF

d_gene: -
abundance: -
j_gene: TRBJ1-4
v_gene: TRBV5-4
CDR3nt: TGTGCCAGCAGCCCAACGGACAGTCTTAATGAAAAACTGTTTTTT
CDR3aa: CASSPTDSLNEKLFF

d_gene: -
abundance: -
j_gene: TRBJ1-2
v_gene: TRBV5-1
CDR3nt: TGCGCCAGCAGCTTGGAAGGGAGGGACGCCTATGGCTACACCTTC
CDR3aa: CASSLEGRDAYGYTF

d_gene: -
abundance: -
j_gene: TRBJ2-1
v_gene: TRBV19
CDR3nt: TGTGCCACCCGAGGGGGAGGCACGCAGTTCTTC
CDR3aa: CATRGGGTQFF

d_gene: -
abundance: -
j_gene: TRBJ2-7
v_gene: TRBV6-1
CDR3nt: TGTGCCAGCAGTGGAACTCGGACCTACGAGCAGTACTTC
CDR3aa: CASSGTRTYEQYF

d_gene: -
abundance: -
j_gene: TRBJ2-1
v_gene: TRBV5-6
CDR3nt: TGTGCCAGCAGCGCGCTTGGGCCTCGAATATCGGAGCAGTTCTTC
CDR3aa: CASSALGPRISEQFF

d_gene: -
abundance: -
j_gene: TRBJ2-3
v_gene: TRBV10-3
CDR3nt: TGTGCCATCAGTGACCCGTCCCGTAGCACAGATACGCAGTATTTT
CDR3aa: CAISDPSRSTDTQYF

d_gene: -
abundance: -
j_gene: TRBJ2-3
v_gene: TRBV6-6
CDR3nt: TGTGCCAGCAGTTACTCGGGGGGCACAGATACGCAGTATTTT
CDR3aa: CASSYSGGTDTQYF

d_gene: -
abundance: -
j_gene: TRBJ2-5
v_gene: TRBV27
CDR3nt: TGTGCCAGCAGTTTATCGGTCCCCAGGGCAGAGACCCAGTACTTC
CDR3aa: CASSLSVPRAETQYF

d_gene: -
abundance: -
j_gene: TRBJ1-5
v_gene: TRBV28
CDR3nt: TGTGCCAGCTCACGGGAGGTGCAGCCCCAGCATTTT
CDR3aa: CASSREVQPQHF

d_gene: -
abundance: -
j_gene: TRBJ1-1
v_gene: TRBV7-2
CDR3nt: TGTGCCAGCAGCTCTCGGACCCAGAACACTGAAGCTTTCTTT
CDR3aa: CASSSRTQNTEAFF

d_gene: -
abundance: -
j_gene: TRBJ1-6
v_gene: TRBV5-4
CDR3nt: TGTGCCAGCCAACTGGGCGGGGGGCGAGATAATTCACCCCTCCACTTT
CDR3aa: CASQLGGGRDNSPLHF

d_gene: TRBD2
abundance: -
j_gene: TRBJ2-5
v_gene: TRBV5-1
CDR3nt: TGCGCCAGCAGCTTGGGGCTAGCGGTTACACAAGAGACCCAGTACTTC
CDR3aa: CASSLGLAVTQETQYF

d_gene: TRBD2
abundance: -
j_gene: TRBJ2-2
v_gene: TRBV19
CDR3nt: TGTGCCAGTAGTCCAACGGGAGGGTTGTCCGGGGAGCTGTTTTTT
CDR3aa: CASSPTGGLSGELFF

d_gene: -
abundance: -
j_gene: TRBJ2-5
v_gene: TRBV4-1
CDR3nt: TGCGCCAGCAGCCAAGTTGCGGCGGCACAAGAGACCCAGTACTTC
CDR3aa: CASSQVAAAQETQYF

d_gene: -
abundance: once
j_gene: TRBJ2-3
v_gene: TRBV11-2
CDR3nt: TGTGCCAGCAGCTTAGTGGGGGGGCCGAATACGCAGTATTTT
CDR3aa: CASSLVGGPNTQYF

d_gene: TRBD1
abundance: -
j_gene: TRBJ1-2
v_gene: TRBV9
CDR3nt: TGTGCCAGCAGCGCCGACTCCGGGACAGGAATCTATGGCTACACCTTC
CDR3aa: CASSADSGTGIYGYTF

d_gene: TRBD1
abundance: -
j_gene: TRBJ2-3
v_gene: TRBV30
CDR3nt: TGTGCCTGGAGTGTAGGGACAGGGGCTACAGATACGCAGTATTTT
CDR3aa: CAWSVGTGATDTQYF

d_gene: -
abundance: -
j_gene: TRBJ1-2
v_gene: TRBV2
CDR3nt: TGTGCCAGCAGTGACAGGGTTAGGGGCTATGGCTACACCTTC
CDR3aa: CASSDRVRGYGYTF

d_gene: -
abundance: -
j_gene: TRBJ1-2
v_gene: TRBV2
CDR3nt: TGTGCCAGCATCCAGACAGCCTATGGCTACACCTTC
CDR3aa: CASIQTAYGYTF

d_gene: -
abundance: -
j_gene: TRBJ1-1
v_gene: TRBV30
CDR3nt: TGTGCCTGGAGTCGAATTACTCCGAACACTGAAGCTTTCTTT
CDR3aa: CAWSRITPNTEAFF

d_gene: -
abundance: -
j_gene: TRBJ1-1
v_gene: TRBV29-1
CDR3nt: TGCAGCACACGACGGGGCGCGGACACTGAAGCTTTCTTT
CDR3aa: CSTRRGADTEAFF

d_gene: -
abundance: -
j_gene: TRBJ2-5
v_gene: TRBV5-4
CDR3nt: TGTGCCAGCAGCCCTGGGGGGTCCCAAGAGACCCAGTACTTC
CDR3aa: CASSPGGSQETQYF

d_gene: -
abundance: -
j_gene: TRBJ2-3
v_gene: TRBV18
CDR3nt: TGTGCCAGCTCACCACCAGAAGGGGAGGAGTATTTT
CDR3aa: CASSPPEGEEYF

d_gene: -
abundance: -
j_gene: TRBJ2-5
v_gene: TRBV9
CDR3nt: TGTGCCAGCAGCGTAGGGGAGGTCGAGACCCAGTACTTC
CDR3aa: CASSVGEVETQYF

d_gene: TRBD1
abundance: -
j_gene: TRBJ2-3
v_gene: TRBV29-1
CDR3nt: TGCAGCGTAGGGACCGGGACAGGGGGCGGCGTAGGTCTGGGTACGCAGTATTTT
CDR3aa: CSVGTGTGGGVGLGTQYF

d_gene: -
abundance: -
j_gene: TRBJ2-1
v_gene: TRBV11-2
CDR3nt: TGTGCCAGCAGCCCCCCATACAATGAGCAGTTCTTC
CDR3aa: CASSPPYNEQFF

d_gene: -
abundance: -
j_gene: TRBJ2-7
v_gene: TRBV18
CDR3nt: TGTGCCAGCTCACCCGGGGCACTCGGCATCCACGAGCAGTACTTC
CDR3aa: CASSPGALGIHEQYF

d_gene: TRBD1
abundance: once
j_gene: TRBJ1-2
v_gene: TRBV11-2
CDR3nt: TGTGCCAGCAGCTTAGGAGCAGGGCACACAGGGGGTGGCTACACCTTC
CDR3aa: CASSLGAGHTGGGYTF

d_gene: -
abundance: -
j_gene: TRBJ2-5
v_gene: TRBV18
CDR3nt: TGTGCCAGCTCTCCCAGGGAGGAGACCCAGTACTTC
CDR3aa: CASSPREETQYF

d_gene: TRBD2
abundance: -
j_gene: TRBJ2-2
v_gene: TRBV28
CDR3nt: TGTGCCAGCACCCGGGGACTAGCGGGGGAGAACACCGGGGAGCTGTTTTTT
CDR3aa: CASTRGLAGENTGELFF

d_gene: -
abundance: once
j_gene: TRBJ2-1
v_gene: TRBV7-9
CDR3nt: TGTGCCAGCAGCCCTACCGAGGGCGGCTACAATGAGCAGTTCTTC
CDR3aa: CASSPTEGGYNEQFF

d_gene: -
abundance: -
j_gene: TRBJ2-2
v_gene: TRBV11-2
CDR3nt: TGTGCCAGCAGCCCGAGGGGGTTAGACACCGGGGAGCTGTTTTTT
CDR3aa: CASSPRGLDTGELFF

d_gene: TRBD2
abundance: -
j_gene: TRBJ2-1
v_gene: TRBV5-1
CDR3nt: TGCGCCAGCAGCTTCCTGGGAGGGAGTGGGTTCTTC
CDR3aa: CASSFLGGSGFF

d_gene: -
abundance: -
j_gene: TRBJ1-2
v_gene: TRBV2
CDR3nt: TGTGCCAGCGGGGGGGAGCCAAACTATGGCTACACCTTC
CDR3aa: CASGGEPNYGYTF

d_gene: TRBD1
abundance: -
j_gene: TRBJ2-7
v_gene: TRBV18
CDR3nt: TGTGCCAGCTCACCAGGGACAGGGACCTACGAGCAGTACTTC
CDR3aa: CASSPGTGTYEQYF

d_gene: TRBD1
abundance: -
j_gene: TRBJ2-5
v_gene: TRBV5-1
CDR3nt: TGCGCCAGCAGCCCAAACAGGGGAAGGGAGACCCAGTACTTC
CDR3aa: CASSPNRGRETQYF

d_gene: TRBD1
abundance: -
j_gene: TRBJ1-2
v_gene: TRBV28
CDR3nt: TGTGCCAGCAGTTTCACAGGGGTGGCCTATGGCTACACCTTC
CDR3aa: CASSFTGVAYGYTF

d_gene: -
abundance: -
j_gene: TRBJ1-4
v_gene: TRBV7-9
CDR3nt: TGTGCCAGCAGCTCCTGGACGGTAACTAATGAAAAACTGTTTTTT
CDR3aa: CASSSWTVTNEKLFF

d_gene: -
abundance: -
j_gene: TRBJ2-2
v_gene: TRBV5-1
CDR3nt: TGCGCCAGCAGCTTGGGTCATCTAGTCACCGGGGAGCTGTTTTTT
CDR3aa: CASSLGHLVTGELFF

d_gene: -
abundance: -
j_gene: TRBJ2-3
v_gene: TRBV10-2
CDR3nt: TGCGCCAGCAGTGAAAAGGCTTCTAGCACAGATACGCAGTATTTT
CDR3aa: CASSEKASSTDTQYF

d_gene: TRBD1
abundance: once
j_gene: TRBJ1-1
v_gene: TRBV19
CDR3nt: TGTGCCAGTCTGACGACCCGAACCGGGACAGGGATGAACACTGAAGCTTTCTTT
CDR3aa: CASLTTRTGTGMNTEAFF

d_gene: -
abundance: -
j_gene: TRBJ1-1
v_gene: TRBV30
CDR3nt: TGTGCCTGGAGTGTAGGGCAAGAAGCTTTCTTT
CDR3aa: CAWSVGQEAFF